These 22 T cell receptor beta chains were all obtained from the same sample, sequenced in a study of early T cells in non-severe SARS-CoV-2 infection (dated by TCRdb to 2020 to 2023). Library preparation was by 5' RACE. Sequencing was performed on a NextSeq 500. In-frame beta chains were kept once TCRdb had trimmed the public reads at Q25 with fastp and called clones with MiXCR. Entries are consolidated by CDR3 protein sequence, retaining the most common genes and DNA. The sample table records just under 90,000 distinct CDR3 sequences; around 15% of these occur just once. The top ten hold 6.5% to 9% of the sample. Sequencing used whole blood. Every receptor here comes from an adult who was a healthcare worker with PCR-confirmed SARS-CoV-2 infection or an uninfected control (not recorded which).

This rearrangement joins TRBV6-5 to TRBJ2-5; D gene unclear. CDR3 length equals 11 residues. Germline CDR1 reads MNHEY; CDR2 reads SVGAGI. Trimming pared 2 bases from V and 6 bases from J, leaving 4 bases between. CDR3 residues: CASSYGKTQYF. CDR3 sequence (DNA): TGTGCCAGCAGTTACGGAAAGACCCAGTACTTC.

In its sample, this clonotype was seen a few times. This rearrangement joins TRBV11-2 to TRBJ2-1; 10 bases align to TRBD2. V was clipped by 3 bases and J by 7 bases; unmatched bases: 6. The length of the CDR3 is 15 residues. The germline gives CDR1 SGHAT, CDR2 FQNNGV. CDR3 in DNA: TGTGCCAGCAGCTTTAGAACTAGCGGGAAAAATGAGCAGTTCTTC. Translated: CASSFRTSGKNEQFF.

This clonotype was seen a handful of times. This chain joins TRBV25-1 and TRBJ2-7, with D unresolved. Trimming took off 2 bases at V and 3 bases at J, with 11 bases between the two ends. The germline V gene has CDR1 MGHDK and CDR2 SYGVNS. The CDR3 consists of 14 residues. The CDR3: CASSEVGGYYEQYF. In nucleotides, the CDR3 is TGTGCCAGCAGTGAAGTCGGCGGATACTACGAGCAGTACTTC.

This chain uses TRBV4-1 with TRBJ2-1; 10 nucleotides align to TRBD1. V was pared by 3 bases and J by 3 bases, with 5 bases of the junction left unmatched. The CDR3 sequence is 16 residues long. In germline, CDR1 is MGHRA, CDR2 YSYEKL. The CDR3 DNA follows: TGCGCCAGCAGCCAGGGGGACAGGGGATTCTACAATGAGCAGTTCTTC. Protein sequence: CASSQGDRGFYNEQFF.

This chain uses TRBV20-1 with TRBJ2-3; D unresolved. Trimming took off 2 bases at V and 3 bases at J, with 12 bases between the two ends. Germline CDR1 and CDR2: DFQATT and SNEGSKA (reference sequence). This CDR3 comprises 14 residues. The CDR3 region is CSARPLWETDTQYF. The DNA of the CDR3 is TGCAGTGCTAGACCCCTTTGGGAAACAGATACGCAGTATTTT.

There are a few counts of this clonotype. The CDR3 reads CASSLRLGGNEQYF. In DNA form, the CDR3 reads TGTGCCAGCAGCCTAAGACTGGGGGGCAACGAGCAGTACTTC. V gene TRBV3-1 combines with J gene TRBJ2-7, with D perhaps matching TRBD1 or TRBD2 (6 bases each). The germline CDR1 and CDR2 sequences are LGHDT and YNNKEL (reference sequence). The CDR3 is 14 residues long. V was cut by 4 bases and J by 5 bases, with 15 bases left in between.

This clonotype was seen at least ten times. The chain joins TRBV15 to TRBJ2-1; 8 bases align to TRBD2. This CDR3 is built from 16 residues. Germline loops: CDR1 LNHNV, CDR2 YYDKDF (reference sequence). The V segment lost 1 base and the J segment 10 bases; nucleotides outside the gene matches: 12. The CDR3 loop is CATSRGASGRIVEQFF. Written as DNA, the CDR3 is TGTGCCACCAGCAGAGGGGCAAGCGGGAGAATCGTGGAGCAGTTCTTC.

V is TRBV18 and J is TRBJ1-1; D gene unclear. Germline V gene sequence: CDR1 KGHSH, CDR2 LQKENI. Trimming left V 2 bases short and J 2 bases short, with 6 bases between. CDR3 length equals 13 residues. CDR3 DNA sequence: TGTGCCAGCTCACCAGGGAGAAACACTGAAGCTTTCTTT. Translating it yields CASSPGRNTEAFF.

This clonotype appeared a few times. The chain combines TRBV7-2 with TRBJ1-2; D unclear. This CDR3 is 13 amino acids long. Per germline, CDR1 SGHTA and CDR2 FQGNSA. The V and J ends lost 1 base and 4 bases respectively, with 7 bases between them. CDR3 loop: CASSLDISYGYTF. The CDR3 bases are TGTGCCAGCAGCTTAGACATCAGCTATGGCTACACCTTC.

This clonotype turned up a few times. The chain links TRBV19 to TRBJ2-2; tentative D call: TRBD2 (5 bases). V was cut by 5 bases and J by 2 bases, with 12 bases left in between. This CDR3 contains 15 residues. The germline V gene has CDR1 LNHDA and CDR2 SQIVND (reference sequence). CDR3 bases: TGTGCCAGTAGTTTTAGCCGGGAAAACACCGGGGAGCTGTTTTTT. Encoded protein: CASSFSRENTGELFF.

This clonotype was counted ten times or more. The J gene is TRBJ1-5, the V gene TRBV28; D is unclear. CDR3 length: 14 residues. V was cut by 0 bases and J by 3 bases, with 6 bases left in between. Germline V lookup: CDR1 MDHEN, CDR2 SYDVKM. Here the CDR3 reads CASSLWADNQPQHF. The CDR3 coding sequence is TGTGCCAGCAGTTTATGGGCAGACAATCAGCCCCAGCATTTT.

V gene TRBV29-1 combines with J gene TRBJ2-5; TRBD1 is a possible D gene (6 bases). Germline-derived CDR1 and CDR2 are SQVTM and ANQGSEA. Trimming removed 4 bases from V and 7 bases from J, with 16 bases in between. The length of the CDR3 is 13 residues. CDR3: CSVVSGARGTQYF. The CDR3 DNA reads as TGCAGCGTTGTTTCAGGGGCGCGAGGGACCCAGTACTTC.

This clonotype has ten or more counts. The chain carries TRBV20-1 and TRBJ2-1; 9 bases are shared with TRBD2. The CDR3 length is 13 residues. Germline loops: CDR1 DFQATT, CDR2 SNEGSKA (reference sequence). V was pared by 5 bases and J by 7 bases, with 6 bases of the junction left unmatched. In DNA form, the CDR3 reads TGCAGTGCTTCGGGACTAGCTATAAATGAGCAGTTCTTC. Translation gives CSASGLAINEQFF.

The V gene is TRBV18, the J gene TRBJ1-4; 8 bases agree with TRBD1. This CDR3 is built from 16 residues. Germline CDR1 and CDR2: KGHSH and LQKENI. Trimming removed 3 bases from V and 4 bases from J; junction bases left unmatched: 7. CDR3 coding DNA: TGTGCCAGCTCACCCCTTCCAGGGGGCGGTAATGAAAAACTGTTTTTT. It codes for CASSPLPGGGNEKLFF.

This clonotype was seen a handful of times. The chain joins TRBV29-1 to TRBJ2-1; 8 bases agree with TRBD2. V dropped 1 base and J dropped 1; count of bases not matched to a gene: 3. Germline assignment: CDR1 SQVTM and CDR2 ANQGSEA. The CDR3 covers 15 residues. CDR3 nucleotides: TGCAGCGTTGAAGGGACTAGCCGTTCCTACAATGAGCAGTTCTTC. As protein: CSVEGTSRSYNEQFF.

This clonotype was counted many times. The chain's CDR3 is CASSQDKSREVGTQYF. CDR3 nucleotide sequence: TGCGCCAGCAGCCAAGATAAGTCCAGGGAGGTCGGGACCCAGTACTTC. The chain employs TRBV4-1 and TRBJ2-5, with TRBD2 as a possible D gene (6 bases). CDR1 and CDR2 from the germline V gene are MGHRA and YSYEKL. The V gene lost 0 bases and the J gene lost 7 bases, with 18 bases spanning the gap. The CDR3 loop spans 16 amino acids.

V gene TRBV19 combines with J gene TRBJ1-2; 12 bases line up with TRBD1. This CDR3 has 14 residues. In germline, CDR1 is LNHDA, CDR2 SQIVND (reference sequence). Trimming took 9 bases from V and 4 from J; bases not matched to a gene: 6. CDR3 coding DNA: TGTGCCAGATCCGGGACAGGGGGCGGCTATGGCTACACCTTC. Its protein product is CARSGTGGGYGYTF.

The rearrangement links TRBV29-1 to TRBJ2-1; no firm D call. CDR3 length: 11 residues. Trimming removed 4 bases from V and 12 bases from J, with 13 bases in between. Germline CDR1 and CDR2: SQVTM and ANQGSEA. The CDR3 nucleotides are TGCAGCGTTGCCCCAGTGGATGGGCAGTTCTTC. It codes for CSVAPVDGQFF.

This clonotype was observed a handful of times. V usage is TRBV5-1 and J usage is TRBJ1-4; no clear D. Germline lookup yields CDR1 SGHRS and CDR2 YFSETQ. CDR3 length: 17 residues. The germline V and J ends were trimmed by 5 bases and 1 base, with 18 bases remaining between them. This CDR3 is CASRIRGGRGTNEKLFF. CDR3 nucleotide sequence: TGCGCCAGCAGAATTCGGGGAGGAAGAGGAACTAATGAAAAACTGTTTTTT.

CDR3 DNA: TGTGCCAGCAGCTTAGTTGGGACAGGGGCATACGAGCAGTACTTC. Translating gives CASSLVGTGAYEQYF. The V gene is TRBV7-2, the J gene TRBJ2-7; 10 bases match TRBD1. CDR1 is SGHTA, CDR2 FQGNSA, per germline. The CDR3 has 15 amino acids. Trimming cost V 1 base and J 4 bases; bases outside gene matches: 4.

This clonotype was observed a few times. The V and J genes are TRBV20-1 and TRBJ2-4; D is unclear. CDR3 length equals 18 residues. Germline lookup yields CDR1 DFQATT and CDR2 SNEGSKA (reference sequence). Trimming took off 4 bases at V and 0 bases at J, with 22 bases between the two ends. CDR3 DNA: TGCAGTGCTATTTCCCACCCCCGAGAGCAAATAGCCAAAAACATTCAGTACTTC. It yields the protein CSAISHPREQIAKNIQYF.

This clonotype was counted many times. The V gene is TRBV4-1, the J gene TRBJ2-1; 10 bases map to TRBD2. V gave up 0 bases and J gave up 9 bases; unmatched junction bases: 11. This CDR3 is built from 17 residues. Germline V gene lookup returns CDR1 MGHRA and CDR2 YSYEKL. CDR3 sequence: CASSQEWLAGVQGEQFF. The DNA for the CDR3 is TGCGCCAGCAGCCAAGAATGGCTAGCGGGAGTTCAAGGTGAGCAGTTCTTC.